The clone carrying this T cell receptor (beta chain) was observed a handful of times. Amplification yielded TCR beta CDR3 regions, with RNA transcripts as the source. The HTBI set primed first-round TCR CDR3 RT-PCR. Each CDR3 protein gets one entry after TCRdb re-called the multiplex PCR reads with MiXCR. In the table there are some 320,000 distinct CDR3 sequences, about an eighth of which are singletons. This sample stems from a study of T cells in Graves' hyperthyroidism and ophthalmopathy. CDR1 is SGHRS, CDR2 YFSETQ, per germline. There are 16 residues in the CDR3. Trimming took off 4 bases at V and 0 bases at J, with 11 bases between the two ends. Among ophthalmopathy patients, the Clinical Activity Score reached at least 3, the NOSPECS grade reached at least 4, and duration remained under 3 months.

The chain has TRBV5-1 and TRBJ1-6; D is ambiguous. Sequencing input: blood. This sequence originates from a woman aged 40 to 50 with Graves' ophthalmopathy. The CDR3 region has the DNA TGCGCCAGCAGCCCCGAAGCATCCTCCTATAATTCACCCCTCCACTTT. Its translation is CASSPEASSYNSPLHF. Full variable domain (remainder filled in from reference TRBV5-1 and TRBJ1-6): KAGVTQTPRYLIKTRGQQVTLSCSPISGHRSVSWYQQTPGQGLQFLFEYFSETQRNKGNFPGRFSGRQFSNSRSEMNVSTLELGDSALYLCASSPEASSYNSPLHFGNGTRLTVT.